This T cell receptor beta chain was recorded in a study of blood T cell repertoires in COVID-19. Study details: Sites across the United States, Italy and Spain contributed samples from acute and convalescent COVID-19. From T cells, B-cell-depleted T cells, or PBMCs came the material, which was cDNA or gDNA.

Individuals drawn from some 25 US areas were roughly 18 to 95 years old. As handled by the study authors: Using reference gene primer amplification, nucleated cell counts were estimated. TCRdb keeps only in-frame clones here, not all; method: immunoSEQ multiplex PCR. The V and J calls and the clone size are those of that table, but D and trimming were determined from the DNA. The sample has roughly 430,000 clones, roughly 88% seen once; the top ten hold roughly 1.4%. Trimming stripped 0 bases from V and 7 bases from J, with 13 bases between. The CDR3 runs to 15 residues. The germline CDR1 and CDR2 sequences are SGHRS and YFSETQ.

This receptor was identified in a woman between 18 and 30 years old who had been exposed to COVID-19. The V call is TRBV5-1, the J call TRBJ1-4; D is unclear. The material sequenced was PBMCs or T cells enriched from blood (not recorded which). This CDR3 is CASSLDGAGSEKLFF. The CDR3 nucleotides are TGCGCCAGCAGCTTGGACGGTGCCGGGTCTGAAAAACTGTTTTTT.